These 20 T cell receptor beta chains were sequenced from one sample in a study of T cell responses to AZD1222 COVID-19 vaccine. Produced via immunoSEQ multiplex PCR; TCRdb's table is partial and in-frame only. This sample has fewer than 120,000 clones, with around 92% found just once. The sequencing here drew on peripheral blood, taken on day 0 of AZD1222 vaccination. The receptors were gathered from an adult in good health.

This clone was recorded only once. The V call is TRBV19, the J call TRBJ2-3; 9 nucleotides line up with TRBD1. The CDR3 extends over 14 amino acids. The ends lost 3 bases at V and 4 bases at J; junction bases unmatched: 2. Germline V gene sequence: CDR1 LNHDA, CDR2 SQIVND (reference sequence). Here the CDR3 reads CASSIDRGSDTQYF. CDR3 DNA: TGTGCCAGTAGTATCGACAGGGGGTCAGATACGCAGTATTTT.

The rearrangement links TRBV28 to TRBJ2-7; possibly TRBD1 for D (6 bases). Between the trimmed V and J ends, which lost 2 bases and 7 bases, there was a span of 15 bases. From germline, CDR1 is MDHEN and CDR2 SYDVKM. CDR3 size: 14 residues. The CDR3 loop reads CASSLPQGSEEQYF. DNA for the CDR3: TGTGCCAGCAGTTTACCACAGGGTAGCGAGGAGCAGTACTTC.

The rearrangement links TRBV3-1 (or the pseudogene TRBV3-2) to TRBJ1-2; 11 nucleotides align to TRBD1. The CDR3 runs 18 residues. Germline-derived CDR1 and CDR2 are LGHDT and YNNKEL (reference sequence). The V gene end was trimmed by 1 base and the J gene end by 3 bases; junction bases not matched to a gene: 10. The CDR3 loop reads CASSQVADRGPQDYGYTF. For the CDR3, the DNA is TGTGCCAGCAGCCAAGTAGCGGACAGGGGGCCTCAAGACTATGGCTACACCTTC.

The chain has TRBV6-6 and TRBJ1-6; TRBD1 agrees at 7 bases. Trimming cost V 10 bases and J 12 bases; bases outside gene matches: 6. The CDR3 extends over 11 amino acids. Germline V gene sequence: CDR1 MNHNY, CDR2 SVGAGI (reference sequence). CDR3 sequence reads: CATGTAGPLHF. DNA for the CDR3: TGTGCCACCGGGACAGCTGGACCCCTCCACTTT.

The genes are TRBV7-9 and TRBJ2-3; 9 nucleotides agree with TRBD2. Germline values: CDR1 SEHNR, CDR2 FQNEAQ (reference sequence). The V segment lost 5 bases and the J segment 3 bases; nucleotides outside the gene matches: 12. The length of the CDR3 is 17 residues. The CDR3 here is CASSRGVAGARTDTQYF. The CDR3 bases are TGTGCCAGCAGCCGAGGGGTAGCGGGGGCGAGGACAGATACGCAGTATTTT.

V is TRBV6-5 and J is TRBJ1-5; D is perhaps TRBD1 (5 bases). Germline V lookup: CDR1 MNHEY, CDR2 SVGAGI. The germline V and J ends were trimmed by 5 bases and 5 bases, with 16 bases remaining between them. The CDR3 runs 15 residues. The CDR3, as DNA: TGTGCCAGCAGTATAGTGACAAGGGGCCATCAGCCCCAGCATTTT. Protein sequence: CASSIVTRGHQPQHF.

The chain joins TRBV7-9 to TRBJ2-7; D tentatively fits TRBD1 or TRBD2 (5 bases each). Per the germline V gene, CDR1 is SEHNR and CDR2 is FQNEAQ (reference sequence). This CDR3 is built from 13 residues. V was cut by 3 bases and J by 7 bases, with 13 bases left in between. CDR3 sequence: CASSFQGWGEQYF. DNA for the CDR3: TGTGCCAGCAGCTTCCAGGGATGGGGGGAGCAGTACTTC. Combining the CDR3 with reference TRBV7-9 and TRBJ2-7 gives the whole variable domain DTGVSQNPRHKITKRGQNVTFRCDPISEHNRLYWYRQTLGQGPEFLTYFQNEAQLEKSRLLSDRFSAERPKGSFSTLEIQRTEQGDSAMYLCASSFQGWGEQYFGPGTRLTVT.

This clone was found once. The same CDR3 arises from other DNA sequences in this sample as well. V usage is TRBV18 and J usage is TRBJ2-7, with TRBD1 matching 7 bases. CDR1 is KGHSH, CDR2 LQKENI, per germline. This CDR3 is built from 13 residues. V lost 2 bases and J lost 4; bases outside the gene matches: 2. The CDR3 DNA follows: TGTGCCAGCTCACCAAGACAGGGTTACGAGCAGTACTTC. Protein sequence: CASSPRQGYEQYF.

The rearrangement joins TRBV7-9 to TRBJ2-4; D is possibly TRBD1 (6 bases). V lost 4 bases to trimming and J lost 4 bases, with 11 bases between them. Germline CDR1 is SEHNR and CDR2 is FQNEAQ (reference sequence). The CDR3 sequence is 14 residues long. The CDR3 coding sequence is TGTGCCAGCAGCTCATTAGACAGGAAAAACATTCAGTACTTC. It specifies CASSSLDRKNIQYF.

The genes are TRBV27 and TRBJ1-1; 7 bases match TRBD1. Germline CDR1 reads MNHEY; CDR2 reads SMNVEV (reference sequence). The V and J ends lost 5 bases and 11 bases, in that order; junction bases with no gene match: 11. The CDR3 loop spans 13 amino acids. CDR3 DNA sequence: TGTGCCAGCAGTACCAACACTTTCAGGGGGGCTTTCTTT. Protein product: CASSTNTFRGAFF.

The J gene is TRBJ1-6, the V gene TRBV30; 7 nucleotides match TRBD1. V trimming: 2 bases; J trimming: 6 bases; junction bases outside the gene matches: 4. CDR1 GTSNPN and CDR2 SVGIG come from the germline V gene (reference sequence). The CDR3 has 14 amino acids. The CDR3 protein is CAWSFRQGNSPLHF. CDR3 nucleotides: TGTGCCTGGAGTTTCAGACAGGGTAATTCACCCCTCCACTTT.

This clone was recorded only once. The rearrangement links TRBV19 to TRBJ1-2; no reliable D call. V was shortened by 11 bases and J by 4 bases, with 14 bases between the two germline ends. The CDR3 spans 12 residues. CDR1 is LNHDA and CDR2 is SQIVND in the germline V gene (reference sequence). CDR3 sequence: CALEDRGYGYTF. CDR3 DNA sequence: TGTGCCTTAGAGGACCGGGGCTATGGCTACACCTTC.

The rearrangement links TRBV27 to TRBJ1-5; D remains ambiguous. CDR1 is MNHEY, CDR2 SMNVEV, per germline (reference sequence). Trimming stripped 6 bases from V and 12 bases from J, with 21 bases between. This CDR3 has 14 amino acids. This chain's CDR3 is CASRGRTAWGDQHF. The DNA for the CDR3 is TGTGCCAGCAGAGGACGGACCGCCTGGGGTGACCAGCATTTT.

The chain is built from TRBV4-1 and TRBJ2-1; the D is unclear. Germline values: CDR1 MGHRA, CDR2 YSYEKL. The CDR3 runs 13 residues. With 0 bases removed from V and 5 bases from J, the gap between germline ends came to 5 bases. CDR3 loop: CASSQDLDNEQFF. For the CDR3, the DNA is TGCGCCAGCAGCCAAGATCTAGACAATGAGCAGTTCTTC.

The rearrangement links TRBV6-1 to TRBJ2-7; no firm D call. The CDR3 loop spans 14 amino acids. Trimming took 1 base from V and 1 from J, leaving 8 bases between them. The germline gives CDR1 MNHNS, CDR2 SASEGT. Written as DNA, the CDR3 is TGTGCCAGCAGTGAAGTTGGGCTGTCCTACGAGCAGTACTTC. Protein product: CASSEVGLSYEQYF.

This chain joins TRBV3-1 (or the pseudogene TRBV3-2) and TRBJ2-7; 11 positions match TRBD1. The trim removed 3 bases at V and 6 bases at J, leaving 7 bases unmatched. Looked up from germline, CDR1 is LGHDT and CDR2 is YNNKEL (reference sequence). This CDR3 is built from 15 residues. The CDR3 here is CASSHRDRGRGEQYF. CDR3 nucleotides: TGTGCCAGCAGCCATCGGGACAGGGGGAGAGGCGAGCAGTACTTC.

The DNA for the CDR3 is TGTGCCAGCAGCGAGGGACAGGGGACGGCGTATGGCTACACCTTC. Its protein product is CASSEGQGTAYGYTF. This chain joins TRBV7-6 and TRBJ1-2, with 10 bases aligning to TRBD1. Germline V CDR1 and CDR2: SGHVS, FNYEAQ. The CDR3 consists of 15 residues. J lost 5 bases, V lost 5 bases, and 8 bases had no gene match. The entire variable domain, with the rest obtained from reference TRBV7-6 and TRBJ1-2, is as follows: GAGVSQSPRYKVTKRGQDVALRCDPISGHVSLYWYRQALGQGPEFLTYFNYEAQQDKSGLPNDRFSAERPEGSISTLTIQRTEQRDSAMYRCASSEGQGTAYGYTFGSGTRLTVV.

V usage is TRBV28 and J usage is TRBJ2-1; D perhaps matches TRBD2 (6 bases). CDR3 length: 15 residues. The V end was cut by 7 bases, the J end by 4 bases, with 17 bases between. CDR1 is MDHEN and CDR2 is SYDVKM in the germline V gene. The chain's CDR3 is CASNYGGSLYNEQFF. Here the CDR3 DNA reads TGTGCCAGCAACTATGGGGGGTCTCTTTACAATGAGCAGTTCTTC.

This clone has just a few counts. This chain uses TRBV6-5 with TRBJ1-3; 7 nucleotides agree with TRBD1. The germline gives CDR1 MNHEY, CDR2 SVGAGI. The CDR3 has 15 amino acids. Germline trimming cut 6 bases from V and 2 bases from J; bases unmatched to any gene: 7. Here the CDR3 reads CASRTGTATGNTIYF. CDR3 DNA sequence: TGTGCCAGCAGAACCGGGACAGCCACTGGAAACACCATATATTTT.

The chain has TRBV7-9 and TRBJ1-2; D is undetermined. The CDR3 spans 14 residues. The germline V and J ends were trimmed by 6 bases and 0 bases, with 11 bases remaining between them. Looked up from germline, CDR1 is SEHNR and CDR2 is FQNEAQ (reference sequence). The chain's CDR3 is CASRLEATNYGYTF. The CDR3 bases are TGTGCCAGCAGACTCGAAGCCACTAACTATGGCTACACCTTC.